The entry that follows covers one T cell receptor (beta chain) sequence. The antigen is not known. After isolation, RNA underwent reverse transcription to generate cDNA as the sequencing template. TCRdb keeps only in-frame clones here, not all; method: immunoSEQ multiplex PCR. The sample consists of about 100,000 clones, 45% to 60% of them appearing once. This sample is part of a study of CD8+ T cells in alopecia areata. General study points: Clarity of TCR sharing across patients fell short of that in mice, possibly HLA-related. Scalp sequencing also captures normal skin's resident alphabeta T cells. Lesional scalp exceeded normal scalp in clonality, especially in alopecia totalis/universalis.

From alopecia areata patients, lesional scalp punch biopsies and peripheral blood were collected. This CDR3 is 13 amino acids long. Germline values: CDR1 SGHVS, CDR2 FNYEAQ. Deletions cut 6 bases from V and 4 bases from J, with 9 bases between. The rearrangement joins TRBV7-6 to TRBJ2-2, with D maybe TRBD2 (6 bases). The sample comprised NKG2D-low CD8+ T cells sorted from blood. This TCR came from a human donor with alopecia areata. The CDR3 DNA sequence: TGTGCCAGCAGTTTTAGCGGCACCGGGGAGCTGTTTTTT. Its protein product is CASSFSGTGELFF.